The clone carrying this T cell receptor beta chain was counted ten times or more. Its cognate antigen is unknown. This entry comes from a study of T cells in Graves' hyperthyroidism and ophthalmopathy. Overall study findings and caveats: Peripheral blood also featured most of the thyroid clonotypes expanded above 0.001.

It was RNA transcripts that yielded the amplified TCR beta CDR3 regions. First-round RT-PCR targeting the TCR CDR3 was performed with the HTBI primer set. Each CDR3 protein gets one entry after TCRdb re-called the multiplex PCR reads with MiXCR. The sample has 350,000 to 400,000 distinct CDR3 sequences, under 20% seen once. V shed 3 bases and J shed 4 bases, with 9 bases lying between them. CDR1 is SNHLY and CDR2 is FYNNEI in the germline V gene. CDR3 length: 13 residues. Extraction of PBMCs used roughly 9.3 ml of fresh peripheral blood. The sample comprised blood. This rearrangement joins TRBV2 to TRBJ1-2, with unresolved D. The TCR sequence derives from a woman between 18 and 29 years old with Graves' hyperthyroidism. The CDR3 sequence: CASSEAVLYGYTF. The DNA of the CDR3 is TGTGCCAGCAGTGAGGCGGTCCTCTATGGCTACACCTTC.